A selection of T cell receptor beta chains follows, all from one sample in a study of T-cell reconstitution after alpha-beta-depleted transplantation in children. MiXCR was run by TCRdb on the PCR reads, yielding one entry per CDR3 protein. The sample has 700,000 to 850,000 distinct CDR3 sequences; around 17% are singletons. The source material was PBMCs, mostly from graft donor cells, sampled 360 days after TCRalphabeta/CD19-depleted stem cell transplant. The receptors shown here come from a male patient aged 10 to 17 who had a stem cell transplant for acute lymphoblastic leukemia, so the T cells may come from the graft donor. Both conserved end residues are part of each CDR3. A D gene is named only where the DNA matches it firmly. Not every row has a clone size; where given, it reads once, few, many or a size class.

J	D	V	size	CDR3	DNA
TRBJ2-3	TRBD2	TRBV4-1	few	CASSGERSAGDTDTQYF	TGCGCCAGCAGCGGGGAGAGGTCTGCGGGAGACACAGATACGCAGTATTTT
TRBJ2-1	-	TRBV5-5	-	CASRVQGLNYNEQFF	TGTGCCAGCAGGGTACAGGGATTGAACTACAATGAGCAGTTCTTC
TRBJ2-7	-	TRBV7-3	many	CASSLTGTDTYEQYF	TGTGCCAGCAGCTTAACCGGGACGGATACCTACGAGCAGTACTTC
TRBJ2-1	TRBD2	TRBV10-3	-	CAISTGLGMLGSNNEQFF	TGTGCCATCAGTACGGGACTAGGCATGTTGGGATCGAACAATGAGCAGTTCTTC
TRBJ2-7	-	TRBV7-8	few	CASSPQPDYSYEQYF	TGTGCCAGCAGCCCACAACCCGACTACTCCTACGAGCAGTACTTC
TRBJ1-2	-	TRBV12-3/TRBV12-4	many	CASSFGGRDYGYTF	TGTGCCAGCAGTTTCGGTGGCAGGGACTATGGCTACACCTTC
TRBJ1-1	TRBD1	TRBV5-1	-	CASSLVRTGPTEAFF	TGCGCCAGCAGCTTGGTCAGGACAGGGCCGACTGAAGCTTTCTTT
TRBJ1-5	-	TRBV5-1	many	CASSLVPGGGNQPQHF	TGCGCCAGCAGCTTGGTCCCGGGAGGTGGCAATCAGCCCCAGCATTTT
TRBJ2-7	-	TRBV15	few	CATRDTSSYEQYF	TGTGCCACCAGGGATACTAGCTCCTACGAGCAGTACTTC
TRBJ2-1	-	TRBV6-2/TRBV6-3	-	CASSYSELATPYNEQFF	TGTGCCAGCAGTTACTCTGAACTAGCCACCCCCTACAATGAGCAGTTCTTC
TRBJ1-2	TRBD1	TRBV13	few	CASSLTQQGVEGYTF	TGTGCCAGCAGCTTAACGCAACAGGGGGTGGAGGGCTACACCTTC
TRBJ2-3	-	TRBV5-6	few	CASSLVRATDTQYF	TGTGCCAGCAGCTTGGTTAGGGCCACAGATACGCAGTATTTT
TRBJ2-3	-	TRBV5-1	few	CASSSGTRLDTQYF	TGCGCCAGCAGCTCCGGGACACGGCTAGATACGCAGTATTTT
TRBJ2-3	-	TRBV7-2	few	CASSLEGQRVNTQYF	TGTGCCAGCAGCTTAGAGGGTCAGCGGGTAAATACGCAGTATTTT
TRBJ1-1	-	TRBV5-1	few	CASSATGQENTEAFF	TGCGCCAGCAGCGCCACAGGGCAGGAGAACACTGAAGCTTTCTTT
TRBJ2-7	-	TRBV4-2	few	CASSQERRNYPNEQYF	TGTGCCAGCAGCCAGGAACGTAGAAACTATCCCAACGAGCAGTACTTC
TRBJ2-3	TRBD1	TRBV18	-	CASSHPGQGAMDTQYF	TGTGCCAGCTCACACCCGGGACAGGGGGCGATGGATACGCAGTATTTT
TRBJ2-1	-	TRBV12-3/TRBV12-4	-	CASSPREGSWHEQFF	TGTGCCAGCAGTCCCCGTGAGGGGAGTTGGCATGAGCAGTTCTTC
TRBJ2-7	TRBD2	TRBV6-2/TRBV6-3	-	CASSYPWTRTYDEQYF	TGTGCCAGCAGTTACCCCTGGACTAGAACGTACGACGAGCAGTACTTC
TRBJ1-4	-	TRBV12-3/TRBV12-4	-	CASSLMGEKLFF	TGTGCCAGCAGTTTAATGGGTGAAAAACTGTTTTTT
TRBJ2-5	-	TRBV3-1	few	CASSRPGTLGETQYF	TGTGCCAGCAGCCGACCCGGGACTTTAGGGGAGACCCAGTACTTC
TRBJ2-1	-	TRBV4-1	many	CASRRVGQGKGNEQFF	TGCGCCAGCAGAAGAGTGGGGCAGGGGAAGGGGAATGAGCAGTTCTTC
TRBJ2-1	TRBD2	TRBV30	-	CAWSVREGIYNEQFF	TGTGCCTGGAGTGTACGGGAGGGTATTTACAATGAGCAGTTCTTC
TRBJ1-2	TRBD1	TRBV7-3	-	CASSFGTGTSNYGYTF	TGTGCCAGCAGCTTCGGGACAGGGACGTCTAACTATGGCTACACCTTC
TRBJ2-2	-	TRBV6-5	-	CASSSNYITYTGELFF	TGTGCCAGCAGTTCGAATTACATTACCTACACCGGGGAGCTGTTTTTT
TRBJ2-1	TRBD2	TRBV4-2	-	CASSQDPFLAGGNNEQFF	TGTGCCAGCAGCCAAGATCCCTTTCTAGCGGGAGGAAACAATGAGCAGTTCTTC
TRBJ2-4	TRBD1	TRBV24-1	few	CATSDPGTGRQNIQYF	TGTGCCACCAGTGATCCAGGGACAGGGCGGCAAAACATTCAGTACTTC
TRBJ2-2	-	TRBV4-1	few	CASSQAVGDTGELFF	TGCGCCAGCAGCCAAGCAGTGGGAGACACCGGGGAGCTGTTTTTT
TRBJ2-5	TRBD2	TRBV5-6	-	CASSLARLAGETQYF	TGTGCCAGCAGCTTGGCCCGGCTAGCGGGGGAGACCCAGTACTTC
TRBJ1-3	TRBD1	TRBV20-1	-	CSATQGARNTIYF	TGCAGTGCCACACAGGGGGCGCGTAACACCATATATTTT
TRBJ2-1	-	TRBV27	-	CASSPAVHSYNEQFF	TGTGCCAGCAGCCCGGCGGTACATTCCTACAATGAGCAGTTCTTC
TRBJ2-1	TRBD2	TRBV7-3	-	CASSSSSGRAGEQFF	TGTGCCAGCAGCTCTTCTAGCGGGAGGGCCGGGGAGCAGTTCTTC
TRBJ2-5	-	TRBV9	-	CASSVVGGRETQYF	TGTGCCAGCAGCGTAGTGGGGGGCCGGGAGACCCAGTACTTC
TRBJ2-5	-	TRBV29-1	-	CSVGAGTTRHQYF	TGCAGCGTTGGGGCCGGGACAACACGACACCAGTACTTC
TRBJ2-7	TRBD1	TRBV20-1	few	CSARDPVTGAYEQYF	TGCAGTGCTAGAGATCCCGTGACAGGGGCCTACGAGCAGTACTTC
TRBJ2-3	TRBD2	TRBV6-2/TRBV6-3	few	CASSYGTRGATDTQYF	TGTGCCAGCAGTTATGGGACTAGAGGGGCCACAGATACGCAGTATTTT
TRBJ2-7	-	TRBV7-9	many	CASRVGYEQYF	TGTGCCAGCCGAGTAGGTTACGAGCAGTACTTC
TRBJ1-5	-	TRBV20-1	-	CSARVGQTLSNQPQHF	TGCAGTGCTAGAGTTGGACAGACCCTTTCCAATCAGCCCCAGCATTTT
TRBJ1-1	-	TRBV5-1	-	CASSLMGLMNTEAFF	TGCGCCAGCAGCTTGATGGGACTCATGAACACTGAAGCTTTCTTT
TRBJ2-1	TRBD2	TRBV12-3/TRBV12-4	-	CASSLVTSGIGEQFF	TGTGCCAGCAGTTTAGTAACTAGCGGGATTGGTGAGCAGTTCTTC
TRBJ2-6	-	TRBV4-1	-	CASSQDPSGANVLTF	TGCGCCAGCAGCCAAGACCCCTCTGGGGCCAACGTCCTGACTTTC
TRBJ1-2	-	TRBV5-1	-	CASSLSSSVSAGYTF	TGCGCCAGCAGCTTGTCATCGTCGGTATCAGCTGGCTACACCTTC
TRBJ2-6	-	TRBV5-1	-	CASRGQAGSGANVLTF	TGCGCCAGCAGAGGGCAGGCTGGTTCTGGGGCCAACGTCCTGACTTTC
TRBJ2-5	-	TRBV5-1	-	CASSLRRDWETQYF	TGCGCCAGCAGCTTGCGGCGGGACTGGGAGACCCAGTACTTC
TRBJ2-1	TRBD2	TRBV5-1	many	CASSSIAGGALYNEQFF	TGCGCCAGCAGCAGTATAGCGGGAGGGGCCCTCTACAATGAGCAGTTCTTC
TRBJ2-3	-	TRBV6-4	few	CASSDSRGGGTDTQYF	TGTGCCAGCAGTGACTCACGAGGAGGGGGCACAGATACGCAGTATTTT
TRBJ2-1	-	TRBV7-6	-	CASSLKVEGNEQFF	TGTGCCAGCAGCTTAAAAGTAGAAGGCAATGAGCAGTTCTTC
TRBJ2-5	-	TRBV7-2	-	CASSFGLVPETQYF	TGTGCCAGCAGCTTTGGTCTCGTCCCGGAGACCCAGTACTTC
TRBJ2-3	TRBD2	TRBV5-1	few	CASSSQGLAGGPVRADTQYF	TGCGCCAGCAGCTCCCAGGGACTAGCGGGAGGGCCAGTAAGGGCAGATACGCAGTATTTT
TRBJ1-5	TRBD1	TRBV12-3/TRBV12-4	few	CASSKEKTGNQPQHF	TGTGCCAGCAGCAAAGAGAAGACAGGGAATCAGCCCCAGCATTTT
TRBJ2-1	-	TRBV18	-	CASSLQPTGQQGNEQFF	TGTGCCAGCTCACTCCAGCCTACAGGGCAACAAGGAAATGAGCAGTTCTTC
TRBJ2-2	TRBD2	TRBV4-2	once	CASSLNLFEREFNGELFF	TGTGCCAGCAGCCTCAACCTCTTTGAGCGGGAGTTTAACGGGGAGCTGTTTTTT
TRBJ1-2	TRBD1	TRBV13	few	CASSFPDRAGYTF	TGTGCCAGCAGCTTTCCCGACAGGGCTGGCTACACCTTC
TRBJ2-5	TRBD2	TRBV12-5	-	CASGLVISSGRAERTQYF	TGTGCTAGTGGTTTGGTAATATCTAGCGGGAGGGCCGAGCGGACCCAGTACTTC
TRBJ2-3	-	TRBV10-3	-	CAISDRGAEDTQYF	TGTGCCATCAGTGATAGGGGGGCTGAAGATACGCAGTATTTT
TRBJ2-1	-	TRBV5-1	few	CASSSLYLGYNEQFF	TGCGCCAGCAGCTCCCTTTATCTCGGATACAATGAGCAGTTCTTC